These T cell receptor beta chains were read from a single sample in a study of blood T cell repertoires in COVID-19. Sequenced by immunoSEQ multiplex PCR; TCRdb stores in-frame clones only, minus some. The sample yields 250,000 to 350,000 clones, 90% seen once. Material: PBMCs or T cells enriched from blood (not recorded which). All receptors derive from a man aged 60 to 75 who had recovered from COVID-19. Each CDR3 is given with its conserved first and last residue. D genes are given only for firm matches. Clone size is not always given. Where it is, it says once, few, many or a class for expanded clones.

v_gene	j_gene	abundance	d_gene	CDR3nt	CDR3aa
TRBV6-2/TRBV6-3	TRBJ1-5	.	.	TGTGCCAGCAGCCCATACCCCTCAATAGAGGGTAATCAGCCCCAGCATTTT	CASSPYPSIEGNQPQHF
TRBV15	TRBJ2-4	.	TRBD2	TGTGCCACCAGCAGAGATTTAAACCAGGCGGGAGGAAGCATTCAGTACTTC	CATSRDLNQAGGSIQYF
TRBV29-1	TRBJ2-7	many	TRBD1	TGCAGCGTTTCCCCGGGACAGGACCCGTACGAGCAGTACTTC	CSVSPGQDPYEQYF
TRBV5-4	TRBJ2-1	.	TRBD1	TGTGCCAGCAGCTTGGACAGGGGGCCTTACAATGAGCAGTTCTTC	CASSLDRGPYNEQFF
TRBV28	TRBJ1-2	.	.	TGTGCCAGCAGTTTAGTATTCCGCAGGGGCTACACCTTC	CASSLVFRRGYTF
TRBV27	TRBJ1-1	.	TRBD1	TGTGCCAGCAGTTTCGACAGGGCCGGCACTGAAGCTTTCTTT	CASSFDRAGTEAFF
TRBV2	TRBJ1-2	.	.	TGTGCCAGCTCACTTCTTCTCAGGGATGGCTACACCTTC	CASSLLLRDGYTF
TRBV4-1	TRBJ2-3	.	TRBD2	TGCGCCAGCAGCCAAGAGGGGGTTACAGCGGGAAGGGCAGATACGCAGTATTTT	CASSQEGVTAGRADTQYF
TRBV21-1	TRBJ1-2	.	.	TGTGCCAGCAGCAAAGTGGGACTACTAAACTATGGCTACACCTTC	CASSKVGLLNYGYTF
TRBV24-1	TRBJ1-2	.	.	TGTGCCACCAGTGACGCGGGTGGCTACACCTTC	CATSDAGGYTF
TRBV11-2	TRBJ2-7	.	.	TGTGCCAGCAGCCTGGACACGCGCTCCTACGAGCAGTACTTC	CASSLDTRSYEQYF
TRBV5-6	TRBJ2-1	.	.	TGTGCCAGCAGCTCAGGGTCTTGGGTCTACAATGAGCAGTTCTTC	CASSSGSWVYNEQFF
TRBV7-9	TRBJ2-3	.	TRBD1	TGTGCCAGCAGCAGGGACAGTAGCACAGATACGCAGTATTTT	CASSRDSSTDTQYF
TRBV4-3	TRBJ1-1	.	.	TGCGCCAGCAGCCGCGACAGGAGATATGAAGCTTTCTTT	CASSRDRRYEAFF
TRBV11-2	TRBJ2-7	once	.	TGTGCCAGCAGCTTAGTGTCTAACGGGAACGAGCAGTACTTC	CASSLVSNGNEQYF
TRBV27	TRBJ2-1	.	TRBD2	TGTGCCAGCAGTTTATCCGCGACTAGCCTCTACAATGAGCAGTTCTTC	CASSLSATSLYNEQFF
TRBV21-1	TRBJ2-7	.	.	TGTGCCAGCAGCAAAGAAGGAGCCCGGGACATGGCCATTTACGAGCAGTACTTC	CASSKEGARDMAIYEQYF
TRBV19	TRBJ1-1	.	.	TGTGCCAGCAGTATTAGGTCGGGGGTTGGAGCGGCCACTGAAGCTTTCTTT	CASSIRSGVGAATEAFF
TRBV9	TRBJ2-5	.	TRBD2	TGTGCCAGCAGCGTAGGCCCATCTAGCGGTGGGCTCCAAGAGACCCAGTACTTC	CASSVGPSSGGLQETQYF
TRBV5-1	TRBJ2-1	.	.	TGCGCCAGCAGCTCCTCGGGATCCTACTACAATGAGCAGTTCTTC	CASSSSGSYYNEQFF
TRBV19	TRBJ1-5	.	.	TGTGCCAGTAGTTTCGGGTTCGGGTACAATCAGCCCCAGCATTTT	CASSFGFGYNQPQHF
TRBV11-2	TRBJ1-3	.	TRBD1	TGTGCCAGCAGCTACGACAGGGCCTCTGGAAACACCATATATTTT	CASSYDRASGNTIYF
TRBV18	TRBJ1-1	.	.	TGTGCCAGCTCACCGGGACACTCGAACACTGAAGCTTTCTTT	CASSPGHSNTEAFF
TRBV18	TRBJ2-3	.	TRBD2	TGTGCCAGCTCAGCCCTAGCGGTCACAGATACGCAGTATTTT	CASSALAVTDTQYF
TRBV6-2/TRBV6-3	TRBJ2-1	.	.	TGTGCCAGCAGTCTATCTTACAATGAGCAGTTCTTC	CASSLSYNEQFF
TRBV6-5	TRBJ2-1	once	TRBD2	TGTGCCAGCAGTTTAGCGGGAAGCTCCTACAATGAGCAGTTCTTC	CASSLAGSSYNEQFF
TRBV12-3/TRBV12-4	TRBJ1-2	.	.	TGTGCCAGCTCGTTCAGGGTCCGCTATGGCTACACCTTC	CASSFRVRYGYTF
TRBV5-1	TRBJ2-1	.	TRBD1	TGCGCCAGCAGCCCCCTTTTTACGGGACAGGGCTCCTACAATGAGCAGTTCTTC	CASSPLFTGQGSYNEQFF
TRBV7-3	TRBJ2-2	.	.	TGTGCCAGCAGCTTAACGTACGAGCCGGGCACCGGGGAGCTGTTTTTT	CASSLTYEPGTGELFF
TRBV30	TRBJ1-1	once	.	TGTGCCTGGAGTCCAGCGGAAGCTTTCTTT	CAWSPAEAFF
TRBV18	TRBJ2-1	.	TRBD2	TGTGCCAGCTCCTTCCCCCGTGCTAGCGGGGGCGAGCAGTTCTTC	CASSFPRASGGEQFF
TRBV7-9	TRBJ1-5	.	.	TGTGCCAGCAGCTTTTCTCAGGATCAGCCCCAGCATTTT	CASSFSQDQPQHF
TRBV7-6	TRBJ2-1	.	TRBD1	TGTGCCAGCAGCGGGACAGAACGGAATGAGCAGTTCTTC	CASSGTERNEQFF
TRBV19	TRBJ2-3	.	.	TGTGCCAGTAGTAAGGGGGGGATAGAACGCACAGATACGCAGTATTTT	CASSKGGIERTDTQYF
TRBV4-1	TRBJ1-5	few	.	TGCGCCAGCAGCCAAGAACCTAGGGGTCTCAAGAGGCAGCCCCAGCATTTT	CASSQEPRGLKRQPQHF
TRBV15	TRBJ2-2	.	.	TGTGCCACCAGCGGTCGCGGCATTTTAGCGATAATGACCGGGGAGCTGTTTTTT	CATSGRGILAIMTGELFF
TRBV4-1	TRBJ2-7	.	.	TGCGCCAGCAGCCAAGAAGGGGCAGTTAAAAACTACGAGCAGTACTTC	CASSQEGAVKNYEQYF
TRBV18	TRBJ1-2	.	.	TGTGCCAGCTCACCATCAGGGAAAAGAAACTATGGCTACACCTTC	CASSPSGKRNYGYTF
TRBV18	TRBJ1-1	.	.	TGTGCCAGCTCACCACCGTCCAGAATGAACACTGAAGCTTTCTTT	CASSPPSRMNTEAFF
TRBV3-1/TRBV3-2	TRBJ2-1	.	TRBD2	TGTGCCAGCAGCCGCCGGGACTACTACTACAATGAGCAGTTCTTC	CASSRRDYYYNEQFF
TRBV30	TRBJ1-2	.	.	TGTGCCTGGAGTGTACAGGGCAGTATTTACGGCTACACCTTC	CAWSVQGSIYGYTF
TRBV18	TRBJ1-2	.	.	TGTGCCAGCTCACCAGAACAGTCTGGTGGCTACACCTTC	CASSPEQSGGYTF
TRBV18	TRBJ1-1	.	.	TGTGCCAGCTCACCACGGGGGCTTAACACTGAAGCTTTCTTT	CASSPRGLNTEAFF
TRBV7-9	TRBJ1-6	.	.	TGTGCCAGCAGCCAAAATTCACCCCTCCACTTT	CASSQNSPLHF
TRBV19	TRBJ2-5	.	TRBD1	TGTGCCAGTAGTTGGACAGGGCGGGAGACCCAGTACTTC	CASSWTGRETQYF
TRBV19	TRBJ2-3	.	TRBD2	TGTGCCAGTAGTTCCACTAGCGGAGGCACAGATACGCAGTATTTT	CASSSTSGGTDTQYF
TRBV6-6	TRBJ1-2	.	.	TGTGCCAGCAGTCGGGGGCTCAACTATGGCTACACCTTC	CASSRGLNYGYTF
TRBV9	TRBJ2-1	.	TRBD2	TGTGCCAGCAGCACGGGACTAGTAAGAGGTAATGAGCAGTTCTTC	CASSTGLVRGNEQFF
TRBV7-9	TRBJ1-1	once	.	TGTGCCAGCAGCTTATTGGAGGAGACTGAAGCTTTCTTT	CASSLLEETEAFF
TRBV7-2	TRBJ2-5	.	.	TGTGCCAGCAGCTCAACAGGGCTGGGAGAGACCCAGTACTTC	CASSSTGLGETQYF
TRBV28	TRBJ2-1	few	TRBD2	TGTGCCAGCAGTTCCTACGTAGCGGGCTCCTACAATGAGCAGTTCTTC	CASSSYVAGSYNEQFF
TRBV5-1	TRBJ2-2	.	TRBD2	TGCGCCAGCAAAGCTAGGACTAGCGGGTACACCGGGGAGCTGTTTTTT	CASKARTSGYTGELFF
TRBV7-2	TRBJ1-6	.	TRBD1	TGTGCCAGCAGCTTGGACACAGGGGCGTCATCACCCCTCCACTTT	CASSLDTGASSPLHF
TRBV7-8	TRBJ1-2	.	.	TGTGCCAGCAGCTTTTCAGGGAATTCTAACTATGGCTACACCTTC	CASSFSGNSNYGYTF
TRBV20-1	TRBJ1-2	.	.	TGCAGTGCTGACAAGAACTATGGCTACACCTTC	CSADKNYGYTF
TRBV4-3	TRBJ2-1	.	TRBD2	TGCGCCAGCAGCCAACCAAGACTAGCGGGGGGTGTCGGTGAGCAGTTCTTC	CASSQPRLAGGVGEQFF
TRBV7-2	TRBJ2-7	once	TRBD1	TGTGCCAGCAGCTCCGCCGGGACAGGGTTCTACGAGCAGTACTTC	CASSSAGTGFYEQYF
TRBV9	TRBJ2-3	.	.	TGTGCCAGCAGCGTAGGGGCGGGGCCGAACACAGATACGCAGTATTTT	CASSVGAGPNTDTQYF
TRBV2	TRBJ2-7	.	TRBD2	TGTGCCAGCAGTGCCTGGACTAGCGGGAGGGTCTCCTACGAGCAGTACTTC	CASSAWTSGRVSYEQYF